These 15 T cell receptor beta chains came from one sample sequenced in a study of shared clonotypes between healthy human individuals. The table came from immunoSEQ multiplex PCR; TCRdb's copy has only in-frame clones and leaves some out. The repertoire holds roughly 2.5 million clones, with just over 90% as singletons. Sequenced: naive CD4+ T cells sorted from blood. Noted subset: CD45RA+ positively selected. These receptors all stem from a man between 18 and 29 years old in good health.

The chain recombines TRBV7-9 with TRBJ2-2; D unclear. This CDR3 spans 13 amino acids. Per the germline V gene, CDR1 is SEHNR and CDR2 is FQNEAQ (reference sequence). This chain's CDR3 is CIGQFANTGELFF. In nucleotides, the CDR3 is TGTATCGGTCAATTCGCGAACACCGGGGAGCTGTTTTTT.

The chain couples TRBV18 to TRBJ2-2; unclear D gene. The germline V gene encodes CDR1 KGHSH and CDR2 LQKENI. CDR3 length: 12 amino acids. Trimming shortened V by 3 bases and J by 7 bases, and 6 bases separated the two germline ends. The DNA for the CDR3 is TGTGCCAGCTCACCTAATGGCGGGGAGCTGTTTTTT. Amino acid sequence: CASSPNGGELFF.

The sample holds one count of this clone. The sample has other DNA sequences that encode this CDR3 too. In DNA form, the CDR3 reads TGTGCCAGCTCACCAGGGACACAAGATGAAAAACTGTTTTTT. As protein: CASSPGTQDEKLFF. The chain uses TRBV18 and TRBJ1-4; D perhaps matches TRBD1 (6 bases). V lost 2 bases and J lost 6, with 10 bases in between. CDR1 KGHSH and CDR2 LQKENI come from the germline V gene. The CDR3 is 14 residues long.

This clone was picked up one time. The chain joins TRBV7-2 to TRBJ1-2; a possible D gene is TRBD1 (5 bases). Per germline, CDR1 SGHTA and CDR2 FQGNSA. The CDR3 sequence is 13 residues long. Trimming removed 3 bases from V and 6 bases from J, with 11 bases in between. The CDR3: CASSFQGTDGYTF. The CDR3 DNA follows: TGTGCCAGCAGCTTTCAGGGAACGGATGGCTACACCTTC.

In regard to this clone: This specimen includes other DNA sequences encoding the same CDR3. This rearrangement joins TRBV6-1 to TRBJ1-1; 7 bases are shared with TRBD1. Germline V gives CDR1 MNHNS, CDR2 SASEGT. CDR3 length equals 14 residues. Germline trimming cut 6 bases from V and 1 base from J; bases unmatched to any gene: 5. In DNA form, the CDR3 reads TGTGCCAGCAGCGCCGGGACAGCGAACACTGAAGCTTTCTTT. The encoded protein is CASSAGTANTEAFF.

To note about this clone: The sample contains more than one DNA sequence encoding this CDR3. The J gene is TRBJ1-4, the V gene TRBV5-1; D is uncertain. The CDR3 sequence is 15 residues long. The ends were cut back, 0 bases at V and 2 bases at J, with 8 bases in the middle. CDR1 SGHRS and CDR2 YFSETQ come from the germline V gene. This chain's CDR3 is CASSLGGVTNEKLFF. The CDR3 DNA follows: TGCGCCAGCAGCTTGGGAGGTGTTACTAATGAAAAACTGTTTTTT.

The CDR3 nucleotides read TGTGCCAGCAGCTCAAGGGGGGCCGATGAGACCCAGTACTTC. It is translated as CASSSRGADETQYF. The rearrangement links TRBV5-4 to TRBJ2-5; D might be TRBD1 or TRBD2, each matching 6 bases. V lost 3 bases and J lost 5, with 14 bases in between. The germline gives CDR1 SGHNT, CDR2 YYREEE (reference sequence). The CDR3 is 14 amino acids. The complete variable domain, with remaining parts taken from reference TRBV5-4 and TRBJ2-5, reads ETGVTQSPTHLIKTRGQQVTLRCSSQSGHNTVSWYQQALGQGPQFIFQYYREEENGRGNFPPRFSGLQFPNYSSELNVNALELDDSALYLCASSSRGADETQYFGPGTRLLVL.

The chain recombines TRBV19 with TRBJ2-7; weak D call: TRBD2 (5 bases). Germline assignment: CDR1 LNHDA and CDR2 SQIVND (reference sequence). This CDR3 region has 13 residues. The V end was cut by 9 bases, the J end by 4 bases, with 16 bases between. The CDR3 is CASPGAERYEQYF. CDR3 in DNA: TGTGCCAGCCCCGGAGCGGAGAGATACGAGCAGTACTTC.

The chain uses TRBV28 and TRBJ2-3; 8 bases map to TRBD1. The V and J ends lost 6 bases and 0 bases, in that order; junction bases with no gene match: 11. CDR3 length: 17 amino acids. CDR1 and CDR2 (germline): MDHEN, SYDVKM. CDR3 coding DNA: TGTGCCAGCAGCTCCTTCACCGGACAGGGTAGCACAGATACGCAGTATTTT. Translation: CASSSFTGQGSTDTQYF.

The rearrangement joins TRBV4-1 to TRBJ2-4; 7 nucleotides agree with TRBD2. The CDR3 extends over 17 amino acids. The J segment lost 3 bases and the V segment lost 1 base, leaving 9 bases of the junction unmatched. Germline CDR1 and CDR2: MGHRA and YSYEKL. The CDR3 here is CASSQVGRGGGKNIQYF. The CDR3 DNA is TGCGCCAGCAGCCAAGTAGGACGCGGGGGTGGCAAAAACATTCAGTACTTC.

V gene TRBV30 combines with J gene TRBJ1-6, with 7 bases fitting TRBD1. CDR1 and CDR2 from the germline V gene are GTSNPN and SVGIG (reference sequence). The CDR3 contains 13 residues. Unmatched junction bases numbered 0, after V lost 6 bases and J lost 1 base. The CDR3 protein is CACRGSYNSPLHF. DNA for the CDR3: TGTGCCTGCAGGGGGTCCTATAATTCACCCCTCCACTTT.

CDR3 nucleotide sequence: TGTGCCAGCAGCACCACAATCACTAACAGGGATGAGCAGTACTTC. Encoded protein: CASSTTITNRDEQYF. The gene calls are TRBV7-2 and TRBJ2-7, with a tentative D call TRBD1 (6 bases). Trimming pared 5 bases from V and 7 bases from J, leaving 21 bases between. Germline V lookup: CDR1 SGHTA, CDR2 FQGNSA. CDR3 length: 15 amino acids.

Concerning this clone itself: One end of the junction is discordant with germline, which a read error may explain. The sample holds other DNA sequences that translate to the same CDR3. J is TRBJ1-1 and V is TRBV10-3; 7 positions agree with TRBD1. This CDR3 has 14 amino acids. Looked up from germline, CDR1 is ENHRY and CDR2 is SYGVKD. This CDR3 is CAISSGTENTEAFF. The CDR3 DNA is TGTGCTATCAGCTCTGGGACAGAGAACACTGAAGCTTTCTTT.

The chain has TRBV18 and TRBJ1-3; no clear D gene. The germline gives CDR1 KGHSH, CDR2 LQKENI. The V gene lost 5 bases and the J gene lost 0 bases, with 8 bases spanning the gap. CDR3 length equals 14 residues. The CDR3 sequence is CASSVVDSGNTIYF. CDR3 coding DNA: TGTGCCAGCTCAGTGGTTGACTCTGGAAACACCATATATTTT.

Regarding this clone: Other DNA sequences of this sample code for an identical CDR3. The rearrangement uses TRBV2 and TRBJ2-7; 9 nucleotides align to TRBD1. The germline V gene encodes CDR1 SNHLY and CDR2 FYNNEI. The CDR3 spans 14 residues. Trimming at V came to 6 bases and at J to 0 bases, leaving 3 bases not matched to a gene. In DNA, the CDR3 is TGTGCCAGCAGGGGACAGGGTAGCTCCTACGAGCAGTACTTC. Protein: CASRGQGSSYEQYF. Filled out from reference TRBV2 and TRBJ2-7, the complete variable domain reads EPEVTQTPSHQVTQMGQEVILRCVPISNHLYFYWYRQILGQKVEFLVSFYNNEISEKSEIFDDQFSVERPDGSNFTLKIRSTKLEDSAMYFCASRGQGSSYEQYFGPGTRLTVT.